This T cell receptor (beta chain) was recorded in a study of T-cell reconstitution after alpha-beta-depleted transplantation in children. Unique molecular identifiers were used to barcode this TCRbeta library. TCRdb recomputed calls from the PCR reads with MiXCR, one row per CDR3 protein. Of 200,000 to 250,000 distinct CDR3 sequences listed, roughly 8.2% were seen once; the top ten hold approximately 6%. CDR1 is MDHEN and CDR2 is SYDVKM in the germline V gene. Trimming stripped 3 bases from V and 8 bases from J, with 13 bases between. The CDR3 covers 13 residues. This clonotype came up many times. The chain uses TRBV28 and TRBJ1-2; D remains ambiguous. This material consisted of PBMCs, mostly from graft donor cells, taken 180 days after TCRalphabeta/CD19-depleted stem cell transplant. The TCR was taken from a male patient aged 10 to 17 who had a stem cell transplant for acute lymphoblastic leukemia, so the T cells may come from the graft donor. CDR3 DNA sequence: TGTGCCAGCAGTTTGAAGCGGGGATCCGGCTACACCTTC. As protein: CASSLKRGSGYTF.